Below, 23 T cell receptor beta chains from the same sample are listed, as sequenced in a study of shared clonotypes between healthy human individuals. Profiling relied on immunoSEQ multiplex PCR, and the TCRdb table lists in-frame clones only, not all of them. The sample yields roughly 1,000,000 clones, roughly 74% seen once. Sample: memory CD4+ T cells from PBMCs. Described subset: CD45RA-negative fraction. Source of these receptors: a man aged 18 to 29 in good health. Some clones in this sample may be carry-over from other donors' samples.

The chain uses TRBV11-2 and TRBJ2-5; no reliable D call. Trimming stripped 0 bases from V and 0 bases from J, with 11 bases between. CDR3 length: 16 amino acids. CDR1 and CDR2 from the germline V gene are SGHAT and FQNNGV. The CDR3 sequence: CASSLDGLPHQETQYF. The CDR3 DNA reads TGTGCCAGCAGCTTAGATGGATTGCCCCACCAAGAGACCCAGTACTTC.

The chain is built from TRBV28 and TRBJ1-1; the D is unclear. Trimming removed 3 bases from V and 4 bases from J, with 9 bases in between. This CDR3 contains 13 residues. Germline CDR1 MDHEN, CDR2 SYDVKM. The CDR3 sequence is CASSLAGSTEAFF. The CDR3 nucleotides are TGTGCCAGCAGTTTGGCGGGGAGCACTGAAGCTTTCTTT.

As concerns this clone: This may stem from a read error, because a much larger clone lies one nucleotide away. The chain combines TRBV6-6 with TRBJ1-1; D unresolved. Per germline, CDR1 MNHNY and CDR2 SVGAGI (reference sequence). This CDR3 has 13 amino acids. Trimming shortened V by 3 bases and J by 0 bases, and 5 bases separated the two germline ends. The CDR3 coding sequence is TGTGCCAGCAGTTATAAGGTGAACACTGAAGCTTTCTTT. It codes for CASSYKVNTEAFF.

A note on this clone: Other DNA sequences in this sample translate to the same CDR3. DNA for the CDR3: TGTGCCAGCAGGAGGCAGGGAAACACTGAAGCTTTCTTT. It codes for CASRRQGNTEAFF. V usage is TRBV2 and J usage is TRBJ1-1; D might be TRBD1 (5 bases). V was shortened by 6 bases and J by 2 bases, with 10 bases between the two germline ends. The germline V gene encodes CDR1 SNHLY and CDR2 FYNNEI. The CDR3 spans 13 residues.

V and J are TRBV19 and TRBJ1-2; 9 bases are shared with TRBD1. The V gene end was trimmed by 5 bases and the J gene end by 4 bases; junction bases not matched to a gene: 5. The germline V gene encodes CDR1 LNHDA and CDR2 SQIVND (reference sequence). This CDR3 comprises 14 residues. The CDR3 nucleotides are TGTGCCAGTAGTCCAACGGACAGGGGCTATGGCTACACCTTC. It translates to CASSPTDRGYGYTF.

This clone appeared a single time. The chain uses TRBV18 and TRBJ2-1, with D uncertain. Trimming removed 3 bases from V and 6 bases from J, with 15 bases in between. The CDR3 spans 15 residues. Germline V lookup: CDR1 KGHSH, CDR2 LQKENI. DNA for the CDR3: TGTGCCAGCTCACCTAGACAAGAAGGCGGCAATGAGCAGTTCTTC. Translation: CASSPRQEGGNEQFF.

This clone was counted a single time. V gene TRBV10-3 combines with J gene TRBJ2-5, with no clear D. CDR1 is ENHRY and CDR2 is SYGVKD in the germline V gene. The length of the CDR3 is 13 residues. Deletions cut 4 bases from V and 3 bases from J, with 9 bases between. CDR3 DNA: TGTGCCATCAGTGGATGGGAAAAAGAGACCCAGTACTTC. Translating gives CAISGWEKETQYF.

The chain carries TRBV21-1 and TRBJ2-1; the table's D call TRBD2 went unverified against the DNA. TRBV21-1 constitutes a pseudogene. This CDR3 has 19 amino acids. CDR3 sequence reads: CASSKRFAGRGRSRNEQFF. In nucleotides, the CDR3 is TGTGCCAGCAGCAAACGGTTCGCTGGGCGCGGGAGGTCCCGAAATGAGCAGTTCTTC.

This clone was seen once. The chain links TRBV5-4 to TRBJ1-2; 7 bases map to TRBD1. With 4 bases clipped from V and 0 bases from J, the junction kept 9 bases outside the gene matches. The V gene's germline CDR1 is SGHNT and CDR2 YYREEE (reference sequence). The CDR3 extends over 16 amino acids. This chain's CDR3 is CASSRLGTAPNYGYTF. The CDR3 DNA is TGTGCCAGCAGCCGATTAGGGACAGCCCCTAACTATGGCTACACCTTC.

This sequence joins TRBV7-3 and TRBJ2-7; TRBD1 is a possible D gene (5 bases). The V and J ends lost 2 bases and 2 bases respectively, with 13 bases between them. This CDR3 region has 15 residues. Germline V lookup: CDR1 SGHTA, CDR2 FQGTGA. The CDR3 DNA reads TGTGCCAGCAGCTTAGCGGACACGATTACCTACGAGCAGTACTTC. It codes for CASSLADTITYEQYF.

This clone was seen only once. The V and J genes are TRBV10-1 and TRBJ2-2; perhaps D is TRBD1 or TRBD2 (6 bases each). Trimming stripped 8 bases from V and 5 bases from J, with 15 bases between. The germline CDR1 and CDR2 sequences are WNHNN and SYGVQD (reference sequence). This CDR3 is built from 14 residues. CDR3 DNA sequence: TGCGCCAGCCGAAGGGGGGTTCTAACCGGGGAGCTGTTTTTT. This translates into CASRRGVLTGELFF.

This chain joins TRBV28 and TRBJ2-5; no definite D call. CDR3 size: 14 residues. Germline V CDR1 and CDR2: MDHEN, SYDVKM. V was trimmed by 3 bases and J by 0 bases, leaving 8 bases between them. The CDR3 region has the DNA TGTGCCAGCAGTTTCACACCGTACCAAGAGACCCAGTACTTC. It specifies CASSFTPYQETQYF. Full variable domain (outside the CDR3, taken from reference TRBV28 and TRBJ2-5): DVKVTQSSRYLVKRTGEKVFLECVQDMDHENMFWYRQDPGLGLRLIYFSYDVKMKEKGDIPEGYSVSREKKERFSLILESASTNQTSMYLCASSFTPYQETQYFGPGTRLLVL.

The rearrangement links TRBV25-1 to TRBJ1-3, with D possibly matching TRBD1 (5 bases). This CDR3 contains 15 residues. V was trimmed by 2 bases and J by 0 bases, leaving 8 bases between them. The germline V gene has CDR1 MGHDK and CDR2 SYGVNS. Here the CDR3 DNA reads TGTGCCAGCAGTGAACCAGGGCTCTCTGGAAACACCATATATTTT. The encoded protein is CASSEPGLSGNTIYF.

This chain uses TRBV11-1 with TRBJ2-3; weak D call: TRBD2 (5 bases). The CDR3 covers 11 residues. Looked up from germline, CDR1 is SGHAT and CDR2 is FQDESV (reference sequence). The V and J ends lost 8 bases and 4 bases respectively, with 7 bases between them. As DNA, the CDR3 is TGTGCCAGCGAGGGCTCAGATACGCAGTATTTT. Translating gives CASEGSDTQYF.

This CDR3 reads CASSPYRDKQETQYF. DNA of the CDR3: TGTGCCAGCTCACCCTACCGGGACAAACAAGAGACCCAGTACTTC. The chain couples TRBV18 to TRBJ2-5, with D perhaps TRBD1 (6 bases). The CDR3 totals 15 residues. The V gene lost 3 bases and the J gene lost 2 bases, with 13 bases spanning the gap. Germline V gene sequence: CDR1 KGHSH, CDR2 LQKENI.

This chain connects TRBV18 to TRBJ1-2; possible D gene TRBD1, 5 bases. Germline CDR1 and CDR2: KGHSH and LQKENI. Trimming left V 3 bases short and J 4 bases short, with 9 bases between. This CDR3 contains 13 residues. The CDR3 region has the DNA TGTGCCAGCTCACCCGACAGATCCTATGGCTACACCTTC. Its translation is CASSPDRSYGYTF.

The table lists this clone with a few counts. This sequence joins TRBV5-1 and TRBJ1-2; no clear D. Per the germline V gene, CDR1 is SGHRS and CDR2 is YFSETQ. CDR3 length: 14 residues. V was clipped by 4 bases and J by 1 base, with 11 bases between them. Here the CDR3 DNA reads TGCGCCAGCAGCCCGTGGACTGATAACTATGGCTACACCTTC. It encodes CASSPWTDNYGYTF.

The V gene is TRBV9, the J gene TRBJ2-2; possible D gene TRBD2, 6 bases. V was clipped by 0 bases and J by 1 base, with 13 bases between them. Germline CDR1 is SGDLS and CDR2 is YYNGEE. This CDR3 spans 17 amino acids. This chain's CDR3 is CASSVAGLAQNTGELFF. DNA of the CDR3: TGTGCCAGCAGCGTAGCCGGGCTAGCGCAGAACACCGGGGAGCTGTTTTTT. Full variable domain (outside the CDR3, taken from reference TRBV9 and TRBJ2-2): DSGVTQTPKHLITATGQRVTLRCSPRSGDLSVYWYQQSLDQGLQFLIQYYNGEERAKGNILERFSAQQFPDLHSELNLSSLELGDSALYFCASSVAGLAQNTGELFFGEGSRLTVL.

Many counts were recorded for this clone. The rearrangement links TRBV19 to TRBJ2-1; 8 bases map to TRBD2. CDR3 length equals 14 residues. V dropped 3 bases and J dropped 5; count of bases not matched to a gene: 3. Germline V gene lookup returns CDR1 LNHDA and CDR2 SQIVND (reference sequence). The CDR3 DNA is TGTGCCAGTAGTATCGGGAGGGAACACAATGAGCAGTTCTTC. Translating gives CASSIGREHNEQFF.

The chain carries TRBV19 and TRBJ1-1; no definite D call. The germline gives CDR1 LNHDA, CDR2 SQIVND (reference sequence). This CDR3 has 11 amino acids. With 5 bases removed from V and 9 bases from J, the gap between germline ends came to 10 bases. This CDR3 reads CASSDSWKAFF. CDR3 DNA: TGTGCCAGTAGTGATTCGTGGAAAGCTTTCTTT.

The chain recombines TRBV6-1 with TRBJ2-7, with 7 bases lining up with TRBD2. V lost 3 bases and J lost 8; bases outside the gene matches: 10. The V gene's germline CDR1 is MNHNS and CDR2 SASEGT. There are 14 residues in the CDR3. CDR3 amino acids: CASSEASGLSKQYF. In DNA, the CDR3 is TGTGCCAGCAGTGAGGCTAGCGGCCTCTCAAAGCAGTACTTC.

As concerns this clone: The same CDR3 can be traced to other DNA sequences in this sample. This CDR3 reads CASSLGGANEQFF. DNA for the CDR3: TGTGCCAGCAGCTTAGGGGGGGCTAATGAGCAGTTCTTC. The chain recombines TRBV7-2 with TRBJ2-1; either TRBD1 or TRBD2 may fit D (6 bases each). Looked up from germline, CDR1 is SGHTA and CDR2 is FQGNSA. The CDR3 totals 13 residues. The V end lost 1 base, the J end lost 7 bases, and 8 bases lay between the germline ends.

V usage is TRBV5-1 and J usage is TRBJ2-3; 11 bases fit TRBD1. CDR1 and CDR2 (germline): SGHRS, YFSETQ. The CDR3 contains 18 residues. Unmatched junction bases numbered 16, after V lost 4 bases and J lost 6 bases. CDR3 amino acids: CASSLGQGATITFDTQYF. For the CDR3, the DNA is TGCGCCAGCAGCCTCGGACAGGGGGCGACTATAACGTTCGATACGCAGTATTTT.